This TCR beta chain comes out of a study of OX40 agonist ivuxolimab in advanced cancers. Study-wide findings and caveats: Some nonresponders additionally presented with little normalized T-cell clonal expansion.

Germline V lookup: CDR1 SGHRS, CDR2 YFSETQ. The CDR3 is made up of 13 amino acids. V was pared by 3 bases and J by 4 bases, with 10 bases between. Measured with immunoSEQ multiplex PCR; TCRdb has only the in-frame clones, and not every one. Here the sample spans roughly 93,000 clones, roughly 94% being singletons. Of note for this clone: Its antigen is still unknown.

The source of this sequence is an adult with an advanced solid tumor such as melanoma, head and neck, liver or kidney cancer. Sequenced material: CD4+ or CD8+ T cells sorted from blood, taken in a trial of the OX40 agonist ivuxolimab. The chain carries TRBV5-1 and TRBJ1-2, with D perhaps matching TRBD1 (5 bases). The CDR3 nucleotides are TGCGCCAGCAGCTCGGGGACGGCCTATGGCTACACCTTC. It specifies CASSSGTAYGYTF.